This T cell receptor beta chain was sequenced in a study of T cells in tumors after PD-1 blockade. As for the study in general: Patients had no prior checkpoint blockade, systemic immunosuppressants, or anti-cancer therapy within 4 weeks. Daily vismodegib 150 mg continued in a subset of anti-PD-1-treated patients. Mean per blood sample: 95,000 to 130,000 templates (roughly 21,000-270,000), about 37,000 unique clonotypes.

Clones were read by immunoSEQ multiplex PCR, and TCRdb kept only the in-frame ones, dropping some. The sample has roughly 49,000 clones; roughly 80% are singletons. J lost 6 bases, V lost 2 bases, and 4 bases had no gene match. CDR1 is SGHTA, CDR2 FQGNSA, per germline. The CDR3 has 16 amino acids. The chain couples TRBV7-2 to TRBJ2-1, with 13 bases matching TRBD2. This clonotype was obtained from a human donor with basal cell carcinoma. The specimen was PBMCs, collected before anti-PD-1 treatment. The CDR3 here is CASSLPTSGGANEQFF. CDR3 DNA: TGTGCCAGCAGCTTACCTACTAGCGGGGGGGCCAATGAGCAGTTCTTC.